This is a list of T cell receptor beta chains from one sample in a study of radiation and T cells in renal cell carcinoma. Data came from immunoSEQ multiplex PCR; TCRdb stores just in-frame clones and leaves some out. Found here are some 150,000 clones, roughly 86% of them singletons; the top ten hold 10% to 15%. This sample comprised blood, obtained from a patient whose treatment included radiotherapy and nephrectomy. The receptors here all came from a woman aged 50 to 60 with renal cell carcinoma. CDR3s include the opening cysteine and the closing phenylalanine or tryptophan. D genes are given only for firm matches. The listing skips clone size in some rows; elsewhere it reads once, few, many or a size class.

NA,15,TRBV7-2,NA,TRBJ2-2,TGTGCCAGCAGCCCAAAAGGGGAAGTCACCGGGGAGCTGTTTTTT,CASSPKGEVTGELFF
NA,15,TRBV18,TRBD2,TRBJ2-7,TGTGCCAGCTCCTGGACTAGCGGGGACCCCTACGAGCAGTACTTC,CASSWTSGDPYEQYF
NA,16,TRBV5-6,NA,TRBJ1-3,TGTGCCAGCAGCGTTGAGTCCCGGTTCTCTGGAAACACCATATATTTT,CASSVESRFSGNTIYF
once,16,TRBV5-8,TRBD2,TRBJ2-7,TGTGCCAGCAGCCCGACTAGCGGGGGGGCTCGAATCGAGCAGTACTTC,CASSPTSGGARIEQYF
once,16,TRBV14,NA,TRBJ1-1,TGTGCCAGCAGCCAAGACAGCAGTTTAGATAACACTGAAGCTTTCTTT,CASSQDSSLDNTEAFF
NA,14,TRBV14,TRBD1,TRBJ2-7,TGTGCCAGCAGCCAAGGGGGACAGACCTACGAGCAGTACTTC,CASSQGGQTYEQYF
once,14,TRBV19,NA,TRBJ1-2,TGTGCCAGTATGCCCAGGGCGGGTCACTATGGCTACACCTTC,CASMPRAGHYGYTF
NA,11,TRBV5-1,NA,TRBJ1-5,TGCGCCAGCAGCTTACGACAGCCCCAGCATTTT,CASSLRQPQHF
NA,12,TRBV6-1,NA,TRBJ1-2,TGTGCCAGCAGTGGGCAGCTCTATGGCTACACCTTC,CASSGQLYGYTF
NA,16,TRBV27,NA,TRBJ1-6,TGTGCCAGCAGTCCTTCCCGACAGGTTCGCAATTCACCCCTCCACTTT,CASSPSRQVRNSPLHF
NA,11,TRBV28,NA,TRBJ1-2,TGTGCCAGCAGTCGTACGGGGGGCTACACCTTC,CASSRTGGYTF
NA,16,TRBV18,NA,TRBJ1-1,TGTGCCAGCTCACCAGCTGAACAGGGAATGAACACTGAAGCTTTCTTT,CASSPAEQGMNTEAFF
NA,15,TRBV2,NA,TRBJ1-5,TGTGCCAGCACCTTGTTGGCCTATAGCAATCAGCCCCAGCATTTT,CASTLLAYSNQPQHF
NA,14,TRBV4-3,NA,TRBJ1-1,TGCGCCAGCAGCCGCGACACGGTGGGGACTGAAGCTTTCTTT,CASSRDTVGTEAFF
NA,15,TRBV5-1,NA,TRBJ2-2,TGCGCCAGCAGCTTGGAGGGGCTCCCCGCCCGGGAGCTGTTTTTT,CASSLEGLPARELFF
NA,13,TRBV5-4,TRBD2,TRBJ2-5,TGTGCCAGCAGCTTGGGGGGGGGAGAGACCCAGTACTTC,CASSLGGGETQYF
NA,15,TRBV7-9,NA,TRBJ1-1,TGTGCCAGCAGCTTTGAACGGGCAGGAGAGACTGAAGCTTTCTTT,CASSFERAGETEAFF
NA,12,TRBV5-5,TRBD2,TRBJ2-5,TGTGCCAGCGCGGGGGGGCAGGAGACCCAGTACTTC,CASAGGQETQYF
NA,15,TRBV21-1,NA,TRBJ2-7,TGTGCCAGCGGTCAAACACAGGGGGTAGCATACGAGCAGTACTTC,CASGQTQGVAYEQYF
NA,16,TRBV9,NA,TRBJ1-2,TGTGCCAGCAGCCCCCAGGGCCGGGGGCCTGGTACTGGCTACACCTTC,CASSPQGRGPGTGYTF
NA,19,TRBV4-2,TRBD2,TRBJ2-3,TGTGCCAGCAGCCAAGACCCCCGGGGTAGCGGGGTTAGCACAGATACGCAGTATTTT,CASSQDPRGSGVSTDTQYF
NA,13,TRBV6-6,NA,TRBJ2-2,TGTGCCAGCAGTTCGACGAACACCGGGGAGCTGTTTTTT,CASSSTNTGELFF
once,12,TRBV2,NA,TRBJ2-3,TGTGCCAGCAGGGTTAGCACAGATACGCAGTATTTT,CASRVSTDTQYF
once,13,TRBV7-2,NA,TRBJ2-3,TGTGCCAGCAGCTTAGAGGGGACCGATACGCAGTATTTT,CASSLEGTDTQYF
NA,14,TRBV6-5,NA,TRBJ1-4,TGTGCCAGCAGTTCGCGGTCCAGGGAGGGTAAACTGTTTTTT,CASSSRSREGKLFF
NA,15,TRBV23-1,NA,TRBJ2-5,TGCGCCAGCAGTCAAACAGGGCCGCCTCAAGAGACCCAGTACTTC,CASSQTGPPQETQYF
NA,16,TRBV5-1,NA,TRBJ2-1,TGCGCCAGCAGCTCGGGCCGGACAGCATCCTACAATGAGCAGTTCTTC,CASSSGRTASYNEQFF
once,14,TRBV6-5,TRBD1,TRBJ2-7,TGTGCCAGCAGCCCTGAGGGGGCTTCCTACGAGCAGTACTTC,CASSPEGASYEQYF
NA,15,TRBV2,TRBD2,TRBJ2-1,TGTGCCAGCAGTCGGACTAGCGGGGACTACAATGAGCAGTTCTTC,CASSRTSGDYNEQFF
NA,17,TRBV4-1,NA,TRBJ1-3,TGCGCCAGCAGCCAAGGGGGTTGGGGTTGGGCTGGAAACACCATATATTTT,CASSQGGWGWAGNTIYF
NA,12,TRBV11-1,TRBD1,TRBJ1-1,TGTGCCAGCAGCGTAGACAGGGAGTCGGCTTTCTTT,CASSVDRESAFF
NA,14,TRBV5-1,NA,TRBJ1-1,TGCGCCAGCAGCGATATCCGGGGGGACACTGAAGCTTTCTTT,CASSDIRGDTEAFF
once,15,TRBV5-1,NA,TRBJ1-1,TGCGCCAGCAGCTTGGTTCCAGCTTCGAACACTGAAGCTTTCTTT,CASSLVPASNTEAFF
NA,11,TRBV29-1,TRBD2,TRBJ2-7,TGCAGCGCGCGGGGGTCCTACGAGCAGTACTTC,CSARGSYEQYF
NA,16,TRBV5-1,NA,TRBJ1-3,TGCGCCAGCAGCTTGGGCTGGTCGAACACAGGAAACACCATATATTTT,CASSLGWSNTGNTIYF
NA,15,TRBV27,TRBD1,TRBJ1-2,TGTGCCAGCAGTTCCAACAGGGGGAAAGTGGAAGGCTACACCTTC,CASSSNRGKVEGYTF
NA,15,TRBV2,NA,TRBJ2-5,TGTGCCAGCAACCTCGTAAGGGGAATACAAGAGACCCAGTACTTC,CASNLVRGIQETQYF
NA,13,TRBV29-1,TRBD2,TRBJ2-7,TGCAGCGTTGAGCCTAGCGGGGTCGGCGAGCAGTACTTC,CSVEPSGVGEQYF
NA,15,TRBV7-8,NA,TRBJ1-5,TGTGCCAGCAGCCCCCCAGGATCGGGTAATCAGCCCCAGCATTTT,CASSPPGSGNQPQHF
once,15,TRBV10-3,NA,TRBJ1-1,TGTGCCATCAGTGAGTCGACACTTCTGAACACTGAAGCTTTCTTT,CAISESTLLNTEAFF
NA,12,TRBV7-2,NA,TRBJ1-4,TGTGCCAGCAGCGTGGACGGGGCAGGGAAGTTTTTT,CASSVDGAGKFF
NA,13,TRBV19,TRBD1,TRBJ1-2,TGTGCCAGTAGTCCGGACAGGGGGTATGGCTACACCTTC,CASSPDRGYGYTF
NA,14,TRBV18,TRBD1,TRBJ1-6,TGTGCCAGCTCAACCCGACAGGGAGATCCACCCCTCCACTTT,CASSTRQGDPPLHF